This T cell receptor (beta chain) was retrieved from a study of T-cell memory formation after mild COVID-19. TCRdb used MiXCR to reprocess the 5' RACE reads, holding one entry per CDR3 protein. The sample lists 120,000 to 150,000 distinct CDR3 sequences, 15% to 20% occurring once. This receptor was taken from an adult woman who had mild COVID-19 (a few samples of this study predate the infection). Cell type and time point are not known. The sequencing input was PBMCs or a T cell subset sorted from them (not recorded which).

The CDR3 spells CASSPWGSGRVVKNIQYF. The CDR3 DNA reads TGTGCCAGCAGCCCTTGGGGTAGCGGGAGGGTGGTCAAAAACATTCAGTACTTC. This chain links TRBV7-2 with TRBJ2-4; 11 bases are shared with TRBD2. CDR3 length equals 18 residues. The V segment lost 5 bases and the J segment 3 bases; nucleotides outside the gene matches: 12. The germline gives CDR1 SGHTA, CDR2 FQGNSA.